Given below is one T cell receptor (beta chain) in context. The data were obtained in a study of shared T cell receptors in the human thymus. The CDR3 consists of 16 residues. The germline V gene encodes CDR1 MRHNA and CDR2 SNTAGT. V was pared by 0 bases and J by 8 bases, with 12 bases of the junction left unmatched. Repertoires were generated with immunoSEQ multiplex PCR, while TCRdb's copy carries only in-frame clones and drops some. Among about 400,000 clones listed, approximately 95% were seen once. The chain has TRBV6-4 and TRBJ1-2; 7 bases are shared with TRBD1. Sequencing was performed on thymocytes. This sequence originates from a human donor. The CDR3 region is CASSDSPRRGLGGYTF. In DNA form, the CDR3 reads TGTGCCAGCAGTGACTCCCCCAGAAGGGGGCTAGGCGGCTACACCTTC.